The 31 T cell receptor beta chains listed next were all sequenced from one sample in a study of T-cell memory formation after mild COVID-19. TCRdb re-derived calls from the 5' RACE reads in MiXCR, one entry per CDR3 protein. The sample lists just under 550,000 distinct CDR3 sequences, just over 20% occurring once. The material sequenced was PBMCs or a T cell subset sorted from them (not recorded which). The receptors stem from an adult woman who had mild COVID-19 (a few samples of this study predate the infection). Cell type and time point are not known.

CDR3 in DNA: TGTGCCAGCAGCGCTGGCTCCCCCCCCTACGAGCAGTACTTC. It is translated as CASSAGSPPYEQYF. The chain is built from TRBV7-2 and TRBJ2-7; unclear D gene. The CDR3 length is 14 residues. V lost 5 bases and J lost 2, with 13 bases in between. The germline V gene encodes CDR1 SGHTA and CDR2 FQGNSA.

Only a few counts were recorded for this clonotype. The V gene is TRBV5-1, the J gene TRBJ2-2; D is uncertain. CDR1 is SGHRS, CDR2 YFSETQ, per germline. Trimming cost V 2 bases and J 4 bases, with 12 bases left between them. CDR3 length equals 15 residues. CDR3 protein: CASSLLQTPTGELFF. The DNA for the CDR3 is TGCGCCAGCAGCTTATTGCAGACCCCCACCGGGGAGCTGTTTTTT. Variable domain in full (rest from reference TRBV5-1 and TRBJ2-2): KAGVTQTPRYLIKTRGQQVTLSCSPISGHRSVSWYQQTPGQGLQFLFEYFSETQRNKGNFPGRFSGRQFSNSRSEMNVSTLELGDSALYLCASSLLQTPTGELFFGEGSRLTVL.

This chain connects TRBV5-1 to TRBJ2-5; D is ambiguous. V lost 0 bases and J 7 bases, leaving 10 bases between the germline ends. CDR3 length: 13 amino acids. Germline CDR1 reads SGHRS; CDR2 reads YFSETQ. The CDR3 region is CASSLEGRRTQYF. In nucleotides, the CDR3 is TGCGCCAGCAGCTTGGAAGGACGGCGGACCCAGTACTTC.

The chain recombines TRBV6-5 with TRBJ2-7; 11 nucleotides agree with TRBD2. Germline V gives CDR1 MNHEY, CDR2 SVGAGI. V shed 5 bases and J 13 bases; nucleotides not matched to a gene: 10. The CDR3 is 13 residues long. The CDR3: CASSPFPGTSGYF. CDR3 nucleotides: TGTGCCAGCAGTCCTTTTCCCGGGACTAGCGGCTACTTC.

The chain recombines TRBV7-8 with TRBJ2-3, with TRBD2 matching 10 bases. J was trimmed by 3 bases and V by 6 bases; bases with no gene match: 9. Per the germline V gene, CDR1 is SGHVS and CDR2 is FQNEAQ. This CDR3 contains 16 residues. The CDR3 DNA sequence: TGTGCCAGCAGGTCCCTGCTAGCGGGAGTAACAGATACGCAGTATTTT. This translates into CASRSLLAGVTDTQYF.

The rearrangement joins TRBV6-2 or TRBV6-3 to TRBJ2-7; the D gene could be TRBD1 or TRBD2 (5 bases each). The CDR3 extends over 15 amino acids. Germline assignment: CDR1 MNHEY and CDR2 SVGEGT. V was clipped by 2 bases and J by 1 base, with 12 bases between them. In DNA form, the CDR3 reads TGTGCCAGCAGTTACGAACGGGACCCATCCTACGAGCAGTACTTC. It is translated as CASSYERDPSYEQYF.

This clonotype was seen many times. The V gene is TRBV12-3 or TRBV12-4, the J gene TRBJ1-2; TRBD1 is a possible D gene (6 bases). This CDR3 spans 14 amino acids. The V gene lost 3 bases and the J gene lost 5 bases, with 13 bases spanning the gap. The CDR3 DNA follows: TGTGCCAGCAGTTTGGGTCAGGGGACTTATGGCTACACCTTC. Amino acid sequence: CASSLGQGTYGYTF.

This clonotype was detected only a few times. The chain joins TRBV7-2 to TRBJ2-3; TRBD2 agrees at 10 bases. The CDR3 spans 17 residues. Per germline, CDR1 SGHTA and CDR2 FQGNSA. Losses at the gene ends were 5 bases for V and 0 bases for J; bases not matched to a gene: 8. The CDR3 coding sequence is TGTGCCAGCAGCCGAAGGACTAGCGGTTATAGCACAGATACGCAGTATTTT. It translates to CASSRRTSGYSTDTQYF.

Only a few counts were recorded for this clonotype. The J gene is TRBJ2-3, the V gene TRBV11-2; TRBD2 aligns across 8 bases. Trimming took 0 bases from V and 8 from J; bases not matched to a gene: 4. CDR1 is SGHAT and CDR2 is FQNNGV in the germline V gene. This CDR3 has 14 residues. CDR3 in amino acids: CASSLDGGAVTQYF. CDR3 bases: TGTGCCAGCAGCTTAGACGGGGGGGCCGTTACGCAGTATTTT.

This chain links TRBV7-9 with TRBJ2-3; no reliable D call. CDR1 and CDR2 (germline): SEHNR, FQNEAQ (reference sequence). The CDR3 runs to 15 residues. V was shortened by 5 bases and J by 0 bases, with 12 bases between the two germline ends. The CDR3 coding sequence is TGTGCCAGCAGCCGATCCAAGGGAAGCACAGATACGCAGTATTTT. Protein product: CASSRSKGSTDTQYF.

This chain links TRBV4-2 with TRBJ2-2; 7 nucleotides match TRBD1. CDR1 is LGHNA and CDR2 is YNFKEQ in the germline V gene. J gave up 2 bases and V 1 base, and 4 bases lay outside the gene matches. This CDR3 comprises 16 residues. CDR3 protein: CASSQGQGDNTGELFF. The CDR3 DNA sequence: TGTGCCAGCAGCCAAGGTCAGGGGGACAACACCGGGGAGCTGTTTTTT.

This clonotype was counted only a few times. The V gene is TRBV5-1, the J gene TRBJ2-3, with a tentative D call TRBD2 (7 bases). Trimming stripped 2 bases from V and 5 bases from J, with 18 bases between. CDR1 is SGHRS, CDR2 YFSETQ, per germline. There are 16 residues in the CDR3. The CDR3 nucleotides read TGCGCCAGCAGCTTCGGGGGGCGCATTCTTCTAGATACGCAGTATTTT. It is translated as CASSFGGRILLDTQYF.

This clonotype was observed many times. The chain employs TRBV7-2 and TRBJ2-3; 14 bases map to TRBD2. With V trimmed by 7 bases and J by 4 bases, 7 bases remained unmatched. CDR1 SGHTA and CDR2 FQGNSA come from the germline V gene. This CDR3 spans 16 amino acids. DNA for the CDR3: TGTGCCAGCACCGTGACTAGCGGGAGGGCCTCAGATACGCAGTATTTT. It specifies CASTVTSGRASDTQYF.

This clonotype was counted ten times or more. The chain carries TRBV30 and TRBJ2-7, with 9 bases aligning to TRBD1. This CDR3 region has 15 residues. V trimming: 5 bases; J trimming: 1 base; junction bases outside the gene matches: 9. In germline, CDR1 is GTSNPN, CDR2 SVGIG (reference sequence). The CDR3 is CAWASGQGYSYEQYF. Written as DNA, the CDR3 is TGTGCCTGGGCCTCGGGACAGGGTTATTCCTACGAGCAGTACTTC.

Many counts were recorded for this clonotype. The V call is TRBV27, the J call TRBJ2-1; 9 bases are shared with TRBD1. The CDR3 sequence is 16 residues long. Germline V lookup: CDR1 MNHEY, CDR2 SMNVEV (reference sequence). After removal of 7 bases from V and 1 base from J, the junction contained 8 bases not matched to a gene. The CDR3 coding sequence is TGTGCCAGCACCGAAACAGGGGGCAGATCCTACAATGAGCAGTTCTTC. As protein: CASTETGGRSYNEQFF.

The J gene is TRBJ2-7, the V gene TRBV11-3; 7 bases align to TRBD1. This CDR3 region has 15 residues. Per germline, CDR1 SGHNT and CDR2 YENEEA. After removal of 5 bases from V and 0 bases from J, the junction contained 7 bases not matched to a gene. The CDR3 is CASSTRRTGSYEQYF. The CDR3 DNA follows: TGTGCCAGCAGCACCAGGAGGACAGGCTCCTACGAGCAGTACTTC.

This clonotype turned up a few times. The CDR3 nucleotides read TGCGCCAGCAGCTCCGGACAGGGGGCGGACGAGCAGTACTTC. Its translation: CASSSGQGADEQYF. This chain links TRBV5-1 with TRBJ2-7; 11 bases map to TRBD1. Germline-derived CDR1 and CDR2 are SGHRS and YFSETQ. The CDR3 covers 14 residues. V gave up 3 bases and J gave up 5 bases; unmatched junction bases: 4.

The table lists this clonotype with a few counts. The J gene is TRBJ1-2, the V gene TRBV5-5; TRBD1 matches at 9 bases. The CDR3 extends over 16 amino acids. V trimming: 4 bases; J trimming: 4 bases; junction bases outside the gene matches: 11. Germline V gene sequence: CDR1 SGHKS, CDR2 YYEKEE (reference sequence). CDR3 in DNA: TGTGCCAGCAGCGTCATGGGGACAGGGCGTAGCTATGGCTACACCTTC. This gives the protein CASSVMGTGRSYGYTF.

The V gene is TRBV11-2, the J gene TRBJ2-3, with 7 bases identical to TRBD2. The CDR3 covers 17 residues. The germline CDR1 and CDR2 sequences are SGHAT and FQNNGV. V dropped 1 base and J dropped 4; count of bases not matched to a gene: 11. The CDR3 DNA reads as TGTGCCAGCAGCTTAGGGGTCGGGCGGGGGAGGTCAGATACGCAGTATTTT. This codes for CASSLGVGRGRSDTQYF.

The rearrangement links TRBV7-9 to TRBJ1-4; D gene unclear. This CDR3 has 16 residues. V lost 1 base, J lost 5 bases, and 14 bases lay in between. The germline V gene encodes CDR1 SEHNR and CDR2 FQNEAQ (reference sequence). CDR3 residues: CASSLGVRSANEKLFF. In nucleotides, the CDR3 is TGTGCCAGCAGCTTAGGCGTCAGGTCCGCGAATGAAAAACTGTTTTTT. The full variable domain, in which reference TRBV7-9 and TRBJ1-4 provide the parts outside the CDR3, is DTGVSQNPRHKITKRGQNVTFRCDPISEHNRLYWYRQTLGQGPEFLTYFQNEAQLEKSRLLSDRFSAERPKGSFSTLEIQRTEQGDSAMYLCASSLGVRSANEKLFFGSGTQLSVL.

V gene TRBV3-1 combines with J gene TRBJ2-1, with D perhaps being TRBD1 or TRBD2 (5 bases each). V was shortened by 8 bases and J by 4 bases, with 9 bases between the two germline ends. Per germline, CDR1 LGHDT and CDR2 YNNKEL (reference sequence). CDR3 length equals 12 residues. CDR3 sequence reads: CASRDPYNEQFF. For the CDR3, the DNA is TGTGCCAGCCGGGACCCATACAATGAGCAGTTCTTC.

This sequence joins TRBV5-1 and TRBJ1-2; 9 nucleotides align to TRBD1. The germline V gene encodes CDR1 SGHRS and CDR2 YFSETQ. The CDR3 is 13 residues long. The V and J ends lost 6 bases and 8 bases, in that order; junction bases with no gene match: 8. This CDR3 reads CASTYGTGFGYTF. CDR3 DNA: TGCGCCAGCACCTACGGGACAGGGTTCGGCTACACCTTC.

The V call is TRBV20-1, the J call TRBJ2-1, with 11 bases matching TRBD2. The CDR3 covers 16 residues. Germline V gives CDR1 DFQATT, CDR2 SNEGSKA (reference sequence). Trimming took 5 bases from V and 5 from J; bases not matched to a gene: 11. The CDR3 coding sequence is TGCAGTGCTGGAGGCCGACTAGCGGGACGCGACAATGAGCAGTTCTTC. Encoded protein: CSAGGRLAGRDNEQFF.

This clonotype has just a few counts. The chain joins TRBV9 to TRBJ2-1; D uncertain. This CDR3 contains 14 residues. Germline-derived CDR1 and CDR2 are SGDLS and YYNGEE. V gave up 4 bases and J gave up 8 bases, with 16 bases separating them. The CDR3 DNA sequence: TGTGCCAGCAGCTCCTACTCCGGTTGGGATGAGCAGTTCTTC. Translating it yields CASSSYSGWDEQFF. The full variable domain, completed using reference TRBV9 and TRBJ2-1, is DSGVTQTPKHLITATGQRVTLRCSPRSGDLSVYWYQQSLDQGLQFLIQYYNGEERAKGNILERFSAQQFPDLHSELNLSSLELGDSALYFCASSSYSGWDEQFFGPGTRLTVL.

This clonotype was recorded a few times. The DNA for the CDR3 is TGTGCCAGCACCCGGGGGAGGGGGCGGAACACTGAAGCTTTCTTT. This gives the protein CASTRGRGRNTEAFF. This sequence joins TRBV7-8 and TRBJ1-1, with 7 bases aligning to TRBD1. Germline V gene sequence: CDR1 SGHVS, CDR2 FQNEAQ. This CDR3 comprises 15 residues. V lost 7 bases and J lost 1; bases outside the gene matches: 9.

The table lists this clonotype with a few counts. The chain combines TRBV7-9 with TRBJ1-4; D ambiguous. This CDR3 spans 13 amino acids. Between the trimmed V and J ends, which lost 10 bases and 0 bases, there was a span of 9 bases. Germline CDR1 is SEHNR and CDR2 is FQNEAQ (reference sequence). CDR3 in amino acids: CATSIATNEKLFF. In DNA form, the CDR3 reads TGTGCCACCAGTATTGCAACTAATGAAAAACTGTTTTTT.

This chain uses TRBV11-2 with TRBJ1-4, with D perhaps matching TRBD1 (5 bases). This CDR3 comprises 13 residues. Germline-derived CDR1 and CDR2 are SGHAT and FQNNGV. Trimming took 5 bases from V and 7 from J, leaving 11 bases between them. DNA of the CDR3: TGTGCCAGCAGCCAAATCCAGGGTGAAAAACTGTTTTTT. Translation gives CASSQIQGEKLFF.

The chain combines TRBV20-1 with TRBJ2-2; no definite D call. Germline V CDR1 and CDR2: DFQATT, SNEGSKA (reference sequence). Trimming removed 0 bases from V and 5 bases from J, with 7 bases in between. The CDR3 is made up of 13 amino acids. This CDR3 reads CSARDLGTGELFF. CDR3 coding DNA: TGCAGTGCTAGAGATTTGGGTACCGGGGAGCTGTTTTTT.

The rearrangement links TRBV18 to TRBJ2-7; 7 bases map to TRBD1. The V segment lost 2 bases and the J segment 4 bases; nucleotides outside the gene matches: 5. CDR3 length: 14 residues. CDR1 is KGHSH and CDR2 is LQKENI in the germline V gene. The CDR3 region has the DNA TGTGCCAGCTCACCAGAGACAGGGTTGTACGAGCAGTACTTC. Translated: CASSPETGLYEQYF.

The chain uses TRBV10-3 and TRBJ1-5; 8 nucleotides agree with TRBD1. With V trimmed by 5 bases and J by 0 bases, 0 bases remained unmatched. CDR3 length: 14 amino acids. Looked up from germline, CDR1 is ENHRY and CDR2 is SYGVKD. CDR3 loop: CAISTGGSNQPQHF. The CDR3 DNA sequence: TGTGCCATCAGTACAGGGGGTAGCAATCAGCCCCAGCATTTT.

The chain is built from TRBV27 and TRBJ2-7; 8 bases agree with TRBD2. There are 16 residues in the CDR3. The ends lost 3 bases at V and 4 bases at J; junction bases unmatched: 11. The germline CDR1 and CDR2 sequences are MNHEY and SMNVEV (reference sequence). The CDR3 region is CASSFPSGSGKYEQYF. CDR3 bases: TGTGCCAGCAGTTTCCCATCGGGTAGCGGGAAGTACGAGCAGTACTTC.